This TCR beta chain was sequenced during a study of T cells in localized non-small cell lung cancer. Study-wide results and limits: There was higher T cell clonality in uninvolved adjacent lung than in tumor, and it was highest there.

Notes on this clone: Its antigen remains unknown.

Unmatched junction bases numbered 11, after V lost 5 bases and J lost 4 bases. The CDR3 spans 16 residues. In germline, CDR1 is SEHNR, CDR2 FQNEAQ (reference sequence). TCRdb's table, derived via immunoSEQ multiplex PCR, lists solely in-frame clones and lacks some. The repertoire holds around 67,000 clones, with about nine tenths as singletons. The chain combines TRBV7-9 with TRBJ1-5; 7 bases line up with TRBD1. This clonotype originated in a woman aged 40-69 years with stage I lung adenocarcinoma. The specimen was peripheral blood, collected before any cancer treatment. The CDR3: CASSRTGTAFNQPQHF. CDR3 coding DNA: TGTGCCAGCAGCCGAACCGGGACAGCTTTTAATCAGCCCCAGCATTTT.